These 32 T cell receptor beta chains share one sample of origin, sequenced in a study of spatial heterogeneity in lung cancer. TCRdb itself ran the 5' RACE reads through MiXCR, one entry per CDR3 protein. The table shows tens of thousands of distinct CDR3 sequences, with roughly 21% occurring only once. Time point noted: blood at routine non-recurrence follow-up after resection. Sequencing used PBMCs, obtained at follow-up. Receptor source: a male donor with early-stage non-small cell lung cancer.

This clonotype turned up a few times. The DNA of the CDR3 is TGCGCCAGCAGTGGGCTAAGACAGGGGGGTGACTATGGCTACACCTTC. Encoded protein: CASSGLRQGGDYGYTF. The chain links TRBV10-2 to TRBJ1-2, with 9 nucleotides matching TRBD1. The CDR3 covers 16 residues. With 4 bases clipped from V and 3 bases from J, the junction kept 9 bases outside the gene matches. Per the germline V gene, CDR1 is WSHSY and CDR2 is SAAADI.

This clonotype was counted between two and nine times. The V call is TRBV4-1, the J call TRBJ2-3; 8 bases are a match to TRBD1. Germline V gene sequence: CDR1 MGHRA, CDR2 YSYEKL. The CDR3 covers 17 residues. J lost 0 bases, V lost 4 bases, and 9 bases had no gene match. The chain's CDR3 is CASSREFRDRSTDTQYF. The DNA of the CDR3 is TGCGCCAGCAGCCGAGAGTTCCGGGACAGGAGCACAGATACGCAGTATTTT.

The table lists this clonotype with a few counts. The V call is TRBV20-1, the J call TRBJ2-7; 7 bases agree with TRBD2. The CDR3 has 12 amino acids. Per germline, CDR1 DFQATT and CDR2 SNEGSKA (reference sequence). V was pared by 3 bases and J by 3 bases, with 2 bases of the junction left unmatched. CDR3 nucleotide sequence: TGCAGTGCTAGCGAGCGGGGCTACGAGCAGTACTTC. It yields the protein CSASERGYEQYF.

This clonotype turned up a few times. The chain combines TRBV4-1 with TRBJ2-2, with D unresolved. Germline CDR1 and CDR2: MGHRA and YSYEKL. The CDR3 length is 15 residues. V dropped 2 bases and J dropped 0 bases, with 7 bases sitting between them. This CDR3 reads CASSQPTTNTGELFF. As DNA, the CDR3 is TGCGCCAGCAGCCAACCGACAACGAACACCGGGGAGCTGTTTTTT.

This clonotype was seen only a few times. This sequence joins TRBV15 and TRBJ2-5, with 7 bases that match TRBD2. This CDR3 has 14 amino acids. Trimming at V came to 0 bases and at J to 3 bases, leaving 1 base not matched to a gene. The germline V gene has CDR1 LNHNV and CDR2 YYDKDF (reference sequence). The CDR3 region has the DNA TGTGCCACCAGCAGAGATCGGGGGGAAGAGACCCAGTACTTC. Translating it yields CATSRDRGEETQYF.

The chain combines TRBV3-1 with TRBJ2-5; TRBD2 matches 8 bases. CDR1 and CDR2 (germline): LGHDT, YNNKEL (reference sequence). The CDR3 covers 14 residues. Trimming removed 4 bases from V and 2 bases from J; junction bases left unmatched: 3. The CDR3 spells CASSLGTRQETQYF. In DNA form, the CDR3 reads TGTGCCAGCAGCCTCGGGACTAGGCAAGAGACCCAGTACTTC.

This clonotype was seen many times. The chain has TRBV7-8 and TRBJ2-7; D unresolved. V lost 4 bases and J 3 bases, leaving 4 bases between the germline ends. The germline V gene encodes CDR1 SGHVS and CDR2 FQNEAQ. The CDR3 sequence is 11 residues long. CDR3 nucleotides: TGTGCCAGCAGCTCCCGCTACGAGCAGTACGTC. Its translation is CASSSRYEQYV.

The rearrangement joins TRBV2 to TRBJ2-1, with TRBD2 matching 14 bases. J gave up 8 bases and V 8 bases, and 5 bases lay outside the gene matches. Germline CDR1 and CDR2: SNHLY and FYNNEI. The CDR3 is 14 amino acids. CDR3 nucleotides: TGTGCCAGCCGGACTAGCGGGAGGAGCCATGAGCAGTTCTTC. Translating it yields CASRTSGRSHEQFF.

This clonotype has just a few counts. The rearrangement links TRBV24-1 to TRBJ2-1, with 9 bases fitting TRBD1. Trimming at V came to 3 bases and at J to 6 bases, leaving 11 bases not matched to a gene. In germline, CDR1 is KGHDR, CDR2 SFDVKD. The CDR3 is 17 amino acids. The CDR3 sequence is CATSDAYRDRVGNEQFF. In DNA form, the CDR3 reads TGTGCCACCAGTGATGCATACCGGGACAGGGTGGGCAATGAGCAGTTCTTC.

This clonotype was seen many times. This sequence joins TRBV7-9 and TRBJ2-5, with TRBD2 matching 10 bases. Germline CDR1 reads SEHNR; CDR2 reads FQNEAQ (reference sequence). This CDR3 contains 17 residues. The ends lost 5 bases at V and 2 bases at J; junction bases unmatched: 11. CDR3 sequence: CASSPRLAGKGQETQYF. The CDR3 DNA sequence: TGTGCCAGCAGCCCCCGACTAGCGGGTAAGGGGCAAGAGACCCAGTACTTC.

V is TRBV5-8 and J is TRBJ2-3; possibly TRBD1 or TRBD2 for D (5 bases each). Trimming stripped 1 base from V and 3 bases from J, with 15 bases between. The CDR3 has 16 amino acids. Germline values: CDR1 SGHTS, CDR2 YDEGEE. CDR3 sequence reads: CASSLFGGRTTDTQYF. For the CDR3, the DNA is TGTGCCAGCAGCTTGTTTGGGGGACGAACGACAGATACGCAGTATTTT.

This clonotype appeared many times. The V call is TRBV6-6, the J call TRBJ2-3, with 7 bases lining up with TRBD2. The J segment lost 2 bases and the V segment lost 2 bases, leaving 13 bases of the junction unmatched. Germline V gene sequence: CDR1 MNHNY, CDR2 SVGAGI (reference sequence). The CDR3 contains 18 residues. In nucleotides, the CDR3 is TGTGCCAGCAGTTACGAGCGTCGCCTAGCGGACCCCACAGATACGCAGTATTTT. Protein sequence: CASSYERRLADPTDTQYF.

This clonotype was counted between two and nine times. This sequence joins TRBV30 and TRBJ2-3, with D perhaps matching TRBD2 (5 bases). CDR1 GTSNPN and CDR2 SVGIG come from the germline V gene (reference sequence). The length of the CDR3 is 15 residues. Trimming stripped 4 bases from V and 0 bases from J, with 14 bases between. CDR3 coding DNA: TGTGCCTGGATAGTTGGACTCACTAGCACAGATACGCAGTATTTT. Translating gives CAWIVGLTSTDTQYF. Full variable domain (outside the CDR3, taken from reference TRBV30 and TRBJ2-3): SQTIHQWPATLVQPVGSPLSLECTVEGTSNPNLYWYRQAAGRGLQLLFYSVGIGQISSEVPQNLSASRPQDRQFILSSKKLLLSDSGFYLCAWIVGLTSTDTQYFGPGTRLTVL.

The sample holds a few counts of this clonotype. The J gene is TRBJ1-2, the V gene TRBV7-3, with TRBD1 matching over 7 bases. With V trimmed by 6 bases and J by 8 bases, 12 bases remained unmatched. The CDR3 totals 14 residues. Germline CDR1 is SGHTA and CDR2 is FQGTGA. CDR3 sequence: CASRDTGDSSGYTF. CDR3 DNA sequence: TGTGCCAGCAGGGATACAGGGGATAGCAGCGGCTACACCTTC.

The chain carries TRBV5-1 and TRBJ2-3; D gene ambiguous. Trimming took 0 bases from V and 2 from J, leaving 7 bases between them. Germline loops: CDR1 SGHRS, CDR2 YFSETQ. The CDR3 is made up of 14 amino acids. The CDR3 loop is CASSLAVYTDTQYF. The DNA of the CDR3 is TGCGCCAGCAGCTTGGCAGTCTACACAGATACGCAGTATTTT.

This clonotype was counted ten times or more. The chain has TRBV23-1 and TRBJ2-5; no reliable D call. TRBV23-1 is treated as an ORF (open reading frame) with a function not yet certain. V was clipped by 4 bases and J by 6 bases, with 18 bases between them. The CDR3 is made up of 15 amino acids. The CDR3: CASSRSPRKRKTQYF. In DNA, the CDR3 is TGCGCCAGCAGTCGATCACCACGGAAGAGGAAGACCCAGTACTTC.

The chain uses TRBV2 and TRBJ2-3; 11 nucleotides line up with TRBD2. The length of the CDR3 is 17 residues. CDR1 and CDR2 (germline): SNHLY, FYNNEI. V was clipped by 3 bases and J by 3 bases; unmatched bases: 8. Here the CDR3 reads CASSDQGASGRTDTQYF. Here the CDR3 DNA reads TGTGCCAGCAGTGATCAGGGGGCTAGCGGGAGGACAGATACGCAGTATTTT.

This chain joins TRBV6-5 and TRBJ1-1, with a weak D call TRBD1 (5 bases). The germline gives CDR1 MNHEY, CDR2 SVGAGI. The length of the CDR3 is 10 residues. V was clipped by 10 bases and J by 10 bases, with 13 bases between them. CDR3 sequence: CAIRPGLAFF. The CDR3 region has the DNA TGTGCCATTCGACCAGGGTTAGCTTTCTTT.

The rearrangement uses TRBV20-1 and TRBJ2-4; 9 positions agree with TRBD1. Looked up from germline, CDR1 is DFQATT and CDR2 is SNEGSKA (reference sequence). The CDR3 runs 15 residues. The junction had 10 bases not matched to a gene; V was cut back by 4 bases and J by 6 bases. The CDR3 spells CSANPGQGRGNIQYF. The DNA for the CDR3 is TGCAGTGCTAATCCGGGACAGGGAAGGGGAAACATTCAGTACTTC.

The gene calls are TRBV3-1 and TRBJ2-5; 8 nucleotides agree with TRBD1. CDR3 length: 17 residues. Germline V gene lookup returns CDR1 LGHDT and CDR2 YNNKEL (reference sequence). The junction had 9 bases not matched to a gene; V was cut back by 0 bases and J by 3 bases. CDR3 amino acids: CASSQDWAGGEEETQYF. The CDR3 region has the DNA TGTGCCAGCAGCCAAGATTGGGCAGGGGGCGAGGAAGAGACCCAGTACTTC.

The rearrangement uses TRBV4-3 and TRBJ2-5; D not certain. The ends were cut back, 1 base at V and 2 bases at J, with 8 bases in the middle. The CDR3 covers 14 residues. Germline CDR1 is LGHNA and CDR2 is YSLEER. CDR3 protein: CASSQGRFQETQYF. The CDR3 nucleotides are TGCGCCAGCAGCCAAGGCCGCTTTCAAGAGACCCAGTACTTC.

This clonotype was recorded many times. This sequence joins TRBV20-1 and TRBJ2-5; D gene uncertain. Germline CDR1 DFQATT, CDR2 SNEGSKA (reference sequence). Deletions cut 6 bases from V and 5 bases from J, with 10 bases between. The length of the CDR3 is 11 residues. Here the CDR3 DNA reads TGCAGTGCAGCTAGGGCTGAGACCCAGTACTTC. This sequence encodes CSAARAETQYF.

This clonotype is deemed medium-sized. This chain uses TRBV12-3 or TRBV12-4 with TRBJ2-5; D may be TRBD1 (6 bases). V lost 2 bases and J lost 5, with 9 bases in between. This CDR3 contains 13 residues. CDR3 DNA sequence: TGTGCCAGCAGTTTACAGGGGTTGGAGACCCAGTACTTC. Translating gives CASSLQGLETQYF.

The chain carries TRBV20-1 and TRBJ2-5; no clear D. The germline V gene has CDR1 DFQATT and CDR2 SNEGSKA (reference sequence). The CDR3 runs to 11 residues. The V gene lost 2 bases and the J gene lost 4 bases, with 5 bases spanning the gap. The CDR3 nucleotides are TGCAGTGCTAGACTATCAGAGACCCAGTACTTC. Its protein is CSARLSETQYF.

This clonotype qualifies as medium-sized (0.01 to 0.1%). This chain joins TRBV7-2 and TRBJ2-3; 8 positions match TRBD1. Germline V CDR1 and CDR2: SGHTA, FQGNSA. The V and J ends lost 5 bases and 2 bases, in that order; junction bases with no gene match: 6. CDR3 length: 15 residues. This CDR3 is CASSPRTGLTDTQYF. In DNA form, the CDR3 reads TGTGCCAGCAGCCCCAGGACAGGGCTCACAGATACGCAGTATTTT.

This CDR3 is CASSTGTSGNTGELFF. The DNA of the CDR3 is TGTGCCAGCAGCACCGGGACTAGCGGGAACACCGGGGAGCTGTTTTTT. The V gene is TRBV7-9, the J gene TRBJ2-2; 11 positions agree with TRBD2. There are 16 residues in the CDR3. Germline-derived CDR1 and CDR2 are SEHNR and FQNEAQ (reference sequence). The V and J ends lost 5 bases and 1 base, in that order; junction bases with no gene match: 3. Full variable domain (rest looked up from reference TRBV7-9 and TRBJ2-2): DTGVSQNPRHKITKRGQNVTFRCDPISEHNRLYWYRQTLGQGPEFLTYFQNEAQLEKSRLLSDRFSAERPKGSFSTLEIQRTEQGDSAMYLCASSTGTSGNTGELFFGEGSRLTVL.

The table lists this clonotype with a few counts. The J gene is TRBJ2-2, the V gene TRBV5-4; D unclear. This CDR3 comprises 12 residues. Trimming stripped 4 bases from V and 2 bases from J, with 3 bases between. CDR1 and CDR2 (germline): SGHNT, YYREEE (reference sequence). The CDR3 coding sequence is TGTGCCAGCAGCAAAAACACCGGGGAGCTGTTTTTT. This translates into CASSKNTGELFF. Filled out from reference TRBV5-4 and TRBJ2-2, the complete variable domain reads ETGVTQSPTHLIKTRGQQVTLRCSSQSGHNTVSWYQQALGQGPQFIFQYYREEENGRGNFPPRFSGLQFPNYSSELNVNALELDDSALYLCASSKNTGELFFGEGSRLTVL.

This clonotype appeared a few times. The chain links TRBV7-2 to TRBJ1-3; D perhaps matches TRBD1 (6 bases). The V and J ends lost 3 bases and 7 bases respectively, with 16 bases between them. Germline V gene sequence: CDR1 SGHTA, CDR2 FQGNSA. The CDR3 covers 15 residues. This CDR3 is CASSLGGTTGNTIYF. The CDR3 nucleotides are TGTGCCAGCAGCTTGGGCGGGACCACAGGGAACACCATATATTTT.

Many counts were recorded for this clonotype. The chain is built from TRBV25-1 and TRBJ2-1, with D perhaps matching TRBD2 (6 bases). Germline assignment: CDR1 MGHDK and CDR2 SYGVNS. The CDR3 is made up of 10 amino acids. CDR3 loop: CAAGHNEQFF. DNA for the CDR3: TGTGCAGCGGGTCACAATGAGCAGTTCTTC.

The chain is built from TRBV20-1 and TRBJ2-4; D not resolved. Trimming pared 0 bases from V and 3 bases from J, leaving 12 bases between. Germline V lookup: CDR1 DFQATT, CDR2 SNEGSKA (reference sequence). CDR3 length: 15 residues. The CDR3 loop reads CSARETGNGKNIQYF. The CDR3 region has the DNA TGCAGTGCTAGAGAGACGGGTAATGGCAAAAACATTCAGTACTTC.

The table lists this clonotype with a few counts. The V call is TRBV7-9, the J call TRBJ1-4; D not resolved. The CDR3 spans 15 residues. Trimming took 4 bases from V and 3 from J, leaving 12 bases between them. Looked up from germline, CDR1 is SEHNR and CDR2 is FQNEAQ (reference sequence). CDR3 residues: CASSSERVANEKLFF. The CDR3 nucleotides read TGTGCCAGCAGCTCAGAGAGGGTCGCTAATGAAAAACTGTTTTTT.

The CDR3 sequence is CASSRRAPYGYTF. In DNA form, the CDR3 reads TGTGCCAGCAGCCGACGCGCGCCCTATGGCTACACCTTC. This rearrangement joins TRBV7-9 to TRBJ1-2; no clear D. CDR3 length: 13 residues. With 5 bases removed from V and 4 bases from J, the gap between germline ends came to 11 bases. Germline values: CDR1 SEHNR, CDR2 FQNEAQ (reference sequence).